The 8 T cell receptor beta chains in this list originate from one sample, sequenced in a study of beta chain features in type 1 diabetes. What was sequenced were expressed TCRB transcripts, since all of the isolated RNA had been reverse transcribed. Generated by immunoSEQ multiplex PCR, the TCRdb table keeps only in-frame clones and is missing some. Seen here are about 140,000 clones, less than 9% observed once, and the top ten hold 1.1% to 1.5%. The sample consisted of central memory CD4+ T cells from blood. The receptors stem from a woman aged 25 to 39 in good health.

This clone was seen only a few times. The chain links TRBV5-6 to TRBJ1-2, with D hard to call. V was trimmed by 1 base and J by 2 bases, leaving 9 bases between them. The CDR3 loop spans 14 amino acids. Germline V gene lookup returns CDR1 SGHDT and CDR2 YYEEEE. In DNA form, the CDR3 reads TGTGCCAGCAGCTTGCCAGCGCCAAACTATGGCTACACCTTC. As protein: CASSLPAPNYGYTF.

Comment on this clone: Additional DNA sequences in this sample encode the identical CDR3. The chain uses TRBV9 and TRBJ1-1; D unresolved. Per germline, CDR1 SGDLS and CDR2 YYNGEE. This CDR3 region has 15 residues. The V end lost 0 bases, the J end lost 0 bases, and 9 bases lay between the germline ends. The CDR3 protein is CASSVGGSLNTEAFF. CDR3 DNA sequence: TGTGCCAGCAGCGTAGGAGGCTCACTGAACACTGAAGCTTTCTTT.

A few counts support this clone. The sample carries other DNA sequences with the same CDR3. The CDR3 nucleotides read TGCAGCGTTGGGGGACAGGGCGATGGCTACACCTTC. This encodes CSVGGQGDGYTF. This chain uses TRBV29-1 with TRBJ1-2, with 9 bases identical to TRBD1. In germline, CDR1 is SQVTM, CDR2 ANQGSEA. CDR3 length equals 12 residues. The J segment lost 6 bases and the V segment lost 4 bases, leaving 3 bases of the junction unmatched.

The chain combines TRBV4-1 with TRBJ2-1; 7 bases align to TRBD1. This CDR3 has 17 amino acids. The V gene's germline CDR1 is MGHRA and CDR2 YSYEKL. V dropped 4 bases and J dropped 5; count of bases not matched to a gene: 14. CDR3 coding DNA: TGCGCCAGCAGCCCAGCTCGAATCGGGACAGCCAACAATGAGCAGTTCTTC. The encoded protein is CASSPARIGTANNEQFF.

The chain links TRBV11-3 to TRBJ2-7, with 7 bases that match TRBD2. The CDR3 runs 14 residues. V lost 0 bases, J lost 6 bases, and 5 bases stayed unmatched. Looked up from germline, CDR1 is SGHNT and CDR2 is YENEEA. As DNA, the CDR3 is TGTGCCAGCAGCTTAGATCGAGCGGGGCCCGAGCAGTACTTC. Translating gives CASSLDRAGPEQYF.

This clone has more than one count but fewer than ten. J is TRBJ1-5 and V is TRBV5-1; D not certain. CDR1 is SGHRS, CDR2 YFSETQ, per germline. This CDR3 is built from 13 residues. The V gene lost 1 base and the J gene lost 4 bases, with 6 bases spanning the gap. In DNA, the CDR3 is TGCGCCAGCAGCTTGACGGGAAATCAGCCCCAGCATTTT. This gives the protein CASSLTGNQPQHF.

This clone was counted a few times. CDR3 nucleotides: TGTGCCAGCAGCCGACGGACAGGGGACTATGGCTACACCTTC. This gives the protein CASSRRTGDYGYTF. This chain connects TRBV7-2 to TRBJ1-2; 9 nucleotides align to TRBD1. CDR1 SGHTA and CDR2 FQGNSA come from the germline V gene. Losses at the gene ends were 5 bases for V and 3 bases for J; bases not matched to a gene: 4. There are 14 residues in the CDR3.

Only a few counts were recorded for this clone. The chain recombines TRBV4-2 with TRBJ2-7, with D perhaps matching TRBD2 (6 bases). The CDR3 has 15 amino acids. The germline V gene has CDR1 LGHNA and CDR2 YNFKEQ. Trimming left V 0 bases short and J 2 bases short, with 11 bases between. CDR3 loop: CASSQDPGEPYEQYF. DNA of the CDR3: TGTGCCAGCAGCCAAGATCCGGGGGAGCCCTACGAGCAGTACTTC.